One and the same sample provided the 31 T cell receptor beta chains below, sequenced in a study of cytotoxic CD8 clonotypes in ibrutinib-treated CLL. Sequencing used immunoSEQ multiplex PCR; TCRdb keeps in-frame clones, though not all of them. Among approximately 280,000 clones, 70% to 80% were seen once, and the ten largest hold around 5.3%. The sample in question was PBMCs, obtained at disease progression, from a patient treated with ibrutinib. These TCRs come from a human donor with chronic lymphocytic leukemia.

The chain links TRBV10-3 to TRBJ1-1, with a weak D call TRBD1 (6 bases). The V end was cut by 7 bases, the J end by 6 bases, with 15 bases between. Germline loops: CDR1 ENHRY, CDR2 SYGVKD. The CDR3 spans 13 residues. CDR3 residues: CAITRGPEAEAFF. DNA for the CDR3: TGTGCCATCACGCGGGGGCCGGAGGCTGAAGCTTTCTTT.

The rearrangement joins TRBV6-5 to TRBJ2-7, with D perhaps TRBD1 (5 bases). Germline V lookup: CDR1 MNHEY, CDR2 SVGAGI. V lost 6 bases, J lost 3 bases, and 18 bases lay in between. The CDR3 loop spans 15 amino acids. This CDR3 reads CASSHFQGSGYEQYF. The CDR3 DNA reads as TGTGCCAGCAGCCATTTCCAGGGTAGTGGCTACGAGCAGTACTTC.

The V gene is TRBV9, the J gene TRBJ2-6; D is unresolved. V gave up 4 bases and J gave up 3 bases, with 17 bases separating them. Per the germline V gene, CDR1 is SGDLS and CDR2 is YYNGEE. The CDR3 length is 17 residues. DNA for the CDR3: TGTGCCAGCAGCTCCCGATTTGAGGAAGGTGGGGCCAACGTCCTGACTTTC. This codes for CASSSRFEEGGANVLTF.

The V call is TRBV27, the J call TRBJ2-1; 9 bases map to TRBD1. J gave up 6 bases and V 6 bases, and 3 bases lay outside the gene matches. Germline CDR1 is MNHEY and CDR2 is SMNVEV (reference sequence). CDR3 length: 13 amino acids. In DNA, the CDR3 is TGTGCCAGCAGACAGGGGGCGCGCAATGAGCAGTTCTTC. Translation: CASRQGARNEQFF.

The chain carries TRBV18 and TRBJ1-1, with D possibly matching TRBD1 (5 bases). Germline V gene sequence: CDR1 KGHSH, CDR2 LQKENI. Trimming took off 1 base at V and 4 bases at J, with 13 bases between the two ends. The CDR3 length is 15 residues. Here the CDR3 reads CASSPLAGYGTEAFF. The CDR3 coding sequence is TGTGCCAGCTCACCACTGGCAGGGTATGGCACTGAAGCTTTCTTT.

V and J are TRBV28 and TRBJ2-6, with 9 bases that match TRBD2. This CDR3 has 18 residues. Germline V gene lookup returns CDR1 MDHEN and CDR2 SYDVKM. The J segment lost 0 bases and the V segment lost 3 bases, leaving 6 bases of the junction unmatched. The CDR3 loop reads CASSFWASGVSGANVLTF. In DNA form, the CDR3 reads TGTGCCAGCAGTTTTTGGGCTAGCGGGGTCTCTGGGGCCAACGTCCTGACTTTC.

The CDR3 nucleotides read TGTGCCAGCAGGGCAGCTAGCGGGAGCCCCTACGAGCAGTACTTC. Its protein is CASRAASGSPYEQYF. The V gene is TRBV2, the J gene TRBJ2-7, with TRBD2 identical over 10 bases. J was trimmed by 2 bases and V by 6 bases; bases with no gene match: 7. There are 15 residues in the CDR3. Germline V gene sequence: CDR1 SNHLY, CDR2 FYNNEI.

The rearrangement links TRBV5-4 to TRBJ2-1; the D gene is possibly TRBD1 (5 bases). Per the germline V gene, CDR1 is SGHNT and CDR2 is YYREEE (reference sequence). The CDR3 is 15 amino acids. V was clipped by 4 bases and J by 5 bases, with 16 bases between them. The CDR3 DNA reads TGTGCCAGCAGCCCCCTAGGACAAGTGAACAATGAGCAGTTCTTC. Residues: CASSPLGQVNNEQFF.

The chain joins TRBV7-3 to TRBJ1-2; 11 bases align to TRBD1. V trimming: 4 bases; J trimming: 3 bases; junction bases outside the gene matches: 1. Germline V gene lookup returns CDR1 SGHTA and CDR2 FQGTGA. The CDR3 totals 14 residues. CDR3 sequence (DNA): TGTGCCAGCAGCTCGGGACAGGGGGACTATGGCTACACCTTC. It translates to CASSSGQGDYGYTF.

The genes are TRBV5-6 and TRBJ1-2, with 9 bases matching TRBD1. Germline V CDR1 and CDR2: SGHDT, YYEEEE. The CDR3 sequence is 17 residues long. J gave up 4 bases and V 3 bases, and 13 bases lay outside the gene matches. As DNA, the CDR3 is TGTGCCAGCAGCTCCCGGGACAGGGTGGTGGAAGTCTATGGCTACACCTTC. It is translated as CASSSRDRVVEVYGYTF.

CDR3: CASSPPLAYGYTF. The DNA of the CDR3 is TGTGCCAGCTCACCACCTTTAGCCTATGGCTACACCTTC. The chain couples TRBV18 to TRBJ1-2; D call uncertain. The CDR3 totals 13 residues. Germline CDR1 reads KGHSH; CDR2 reads LQKENI. V was trimmed by 0 bases and J by 4 bases, leaving 6 bases between them.

This clone was seen a handful of times. The chain employs TRBV2 and TRBJ2-3, with D possibly TRBD1 on 5 matching bases. Germline CDR1 is SNHLY and CDR2 is FYNNEI. The CDR3 has 13 residues. Deletions cut 7 bases from V and 2 bases from J, with 10 bases between. In DNA form, the CDR3 reads TGTGCCAGCAAGGGGCCGATCACAGATACGCAGTATTTT. Translated: CASKGPITDTQYF.

The chain links TRBV11-2 to TRBJ2-7; D is undetermined. This CDR3 spans 12 amino acids. V was cut by 6 bases and J by 0 bases, with 6 bases left in between. The V gene's germline CDR1 is SGHAT and CDR2 FQNNGV. The CDR3 region is CASRHVSYEQYF. CDR3 bases: TGTGCCAGCAGACATGTCTCCTACGAGCAGTACTTC.

CDR3: CASSNRTGETQYF. CDR3 sequence (DNA): TGTGCCAGCAGCAACAGAACAGGGGAGACCCAGTACTTC. V is TRBV21-1 and J is TRBJ2-5; TRBD1, the table's D call, was not compared with the DNA. TRBV21-1 counts as a pseudogene. This CDR3 spans 13 amino acids.

The gene calls are TRBV27 and TRBJ2-3; D perhaps matches TRBD2 (5 bases). CDR1 MNHEY and CDR2 SMNVEV come from the germline V gene (reference sequence). This CDR3 is built from 15 residues. V was pared by 5 bases and J by 5 bases, with 17 bases between. The CDR3 DNA follows: TGTGCCAGCAGTCCCGTTTGGGAGACCAGAGATACGCAGTATTTT. Its protein is CASSPVWETRDTQYF.

V gene TRBV18 combines with J gene TRBJ1-4, with TRBD1 identical over 10 bases. Unmatched junction bases numbered 3, after V lost 3 bases and J lost 8 bases. The CDR3 covers 14 residues. The germline V gene encodes CDR1 KGHSH and CDR2 LQKENI. Here the CDR3 DNA reads TGTGCCAGCTCACCTGGACAGGGGGGCGAAAAACTGTTTTTT. Amino acid sequence: CASSPGQGGEKLFF. The whole variable domain, filled in from reference TRBV18 and TRBJ1-4, reads NAGVMQNPRHLVRRRGQEARLRCSPMKGHSHVYWYRQLPEEGLKFMVYLQKENIIDESGMPKERFSAEFPKEGPSILRIQQVVRGDSAAYFCASSPGQGGEKLFFGSGTQLSVL.

V gene TRBV29-1 combines with J gene TRBJ1-1; D is unclear. This CDR3 is 11 amino acids long. V gave up 6 bases and J gave up 0 bases, with 5 bases separating them. Per germline, CDR1 SQVTM and CDR2 ANQGSEA. For the CDR3, the DNA is TGCAGCGTAATAATGAACACTGAAGCTTTCTTT. Translating it yields CSVIMNTEAFF.

V gene TRBV12-5 combines with J gene TRBJ2-6, with D tentatively TRBD1 (5 bases). This CDR3 spans 15 amino acids. V dropped 6 bases and J dropped 0 bases, with 9 bases sitting between them. Per germline, CDR1 LGHNT and CDR2 FRNRAP. CDR3 nucleotides: TGTGCTAGTGGGCCCAGGGACTCTGGGGCCAACGTCCTGACTTTC. Amino acids: CASGPRDSGANVLTF.

The chain recombines TRBV6-1 with TRBJ1-2; 8 bases line up with TRBD1. Germline assignment: CDR1 MNHNS and CDR2 SASEGT. The CDR3 loop spans 12 amino acids. J lost 8 bases, V lost 6 bases, and 5 bases had no gene match. CDR3 sequence: CASSRTGQGYTF. The CDR3 bases are TGTGCCAGCAGCCGGACAGGGCAAGGCTACACCTTC.

This chain links TRBV9 with TRBJ1-2, with no clear D. Germline assignment: CDR1 SGDLS and CDR2 YYNGEE. CDR3 size: 13 residues. With 1 base removed from V and 8 bases from J, the gap between germline ends came to 12 bases. The CDR3 nucleotides are TGTGCCAGCAGCGTAATCGGCCCCCGCGGCTACACCTTC. Protein: CASSVIGPRGYTF.

This chain joins TRBV6-5 and TRBJ1-4; the D gene is possibly TRBD1 (6 bases). CDR3 length: 14 residues. Germline values: CDR1 MNHEY, CDR2 SVGAGI. Trimming left V 4 bases short and J 8 bases short, with 14 bases between. The DNA for the CDR3 is TGTGCCAGCAGTTCTCAGGGGCATTCCGAAAAACTGTTTTTT. Translation gives CASSSQGHSEKLFF.

The gene calls are TRBV9 and TRBJ2-5; D is perhaps TRBD1 or TRBD2 (5 bases each). This CDR3 region has 15 residues. Trimming left V 3 bases short and J 7 bases short, with 19 bases between. Germline V gene lookup returns CDR1 SGDLS and CDR2 YYNGEE. The CDR3 sequence is CASSEGPKPRGTQYF. The CDR3 DNA is TGTGCCAGCAGCGAGGGACCTAAGCCCCGGGGGACCCAGTACTTC.

This clone turned up a few times. Other DNA sequences in the sample encode the same CDR3. This rearrangement joins TRBV15 to TRBJ2-5; 9 positions agree with TRBD1. The CDR3 contains 12 residues. Unmatched junction bases numbered 1, after V lost 6 bases and J lost 5 bases. CDR1 and CDR2 from the germline V gene are LNHNV and YYDKDF (reference sequence). The CDR3 region is CATRDRGETQYF. The CDR3 DNA follows: TGTGCCACCAGAGACAGGGGGGAGACCCAGTACTTC.

This clone has just a few counts. The chain has TRBV9 and TRBJ1-1; 7 bases agree with TRBD1. The CDR3 has 14 residues. The ends lost 3 bases at V and 1 base at J; junction bases unmatched: 3. The germline V gene has CDR1 SGDLS and CDR2 YYNGEE. The CDR3 DNA sequence: TGTGCCAGCAGCGCAAACAGGGGGAACACTGAAGCTTTCTTT. It encodes CASSANRGNTEAFF.

For this clone: Other DNA sequences in this sample translate to the same CDR3. This chain uses TRBV18 with TRBJ1-1, with D perhaps TRBD1 (6 bases). The V gene lost 6 bases and the J gene lost 2 bases, with 10 bases spanning the gap. This CDR3 region has 13 residues. Germline V CDR1 and CDR2: KGHSH, LQKENI. The CDR3 DNA is TGTGCCAGCTCGCTACAGGGCAACACTGAAGCTTTCTTT. Its protein is CASSLQGNTEAFF.

The gene calls are TRBV7-6 and TRBJ2-7; D might be TRBD1 or TRBD2, each matching 6 bases. Trimming took off 3 bases at V and 7 bases at J, with 10 bases between the two ends. This CDR3 is built from 12 residues. The V gene's germline CDR1 is SGHVS and CDR2 FNYEAQ. CDR3 region: CASSFLGGEQYF. The CDR3 DNA sequence: TGTGCCAGCAGCTTTCTAGGGGGGGAGCAGTACTTC.

The V gene is TRBV29-1, the J gene TRBJ1-2, with D tentatively TRBD1 (5 bases). This CDR3 spans 15 amino acids. V was cut by 6 bases and J by 3 bases, with 20 bases left in between. Germline lookup yields CDR1 SQVTM and CDR2 ANQGSEA. CDR3 nucleotide sequence: TGCAGCGTCGTAAGTTGGGGCCAGACTGACTATGGCTACACCTTC. Protein product: CSVVSWGQTDYGYTF.

This clone was detected once. The rearrangement links TRBV4-2 to TRBJ2-3; a weak D match, TRBD1 (6 bases). V was pared by 8 bases and J by 4 bases, with 10 bases between. The CDR3 totals 12 residues. Germline V CDR1 and CDR2: LGHNA, YNFKEQ. The CDR3 sequence: CASSRTADTQYF. The CDR3, as DNA: TGTGCCAGCTCGCGGACAGCAGATACGCAGTATTTT.

The V call is TRBV4-1, the J call TRBJ2-7, with D perhaps TRBD1 or TRBD2 (6 bases each). Per germline, CDR1 MGHRA and CDR2 YSYEKL. V gave up 4 bases and J gave up 2 bases, with 12 bases separating them. The CDR3 has 14 residues. DNA of the CDR3: TGCGCCAGCAGCCGGGGGGCCCTCCCCTACGAGCAGTACTTC. Translating it yields CASSRGALPYEQYF.

The chain has TRBV27 and TRBJ2-5; 13 positions match TRBD2. Germline values: CDR1 MNHEY, CDR2 SMNVEV (reference sequence). The CDR3 extends over 16 amino acids. J lost 0 bases, V lost 5 bases, and 3 bases had no gene match. Here the CDR3 reads CASSLTSGGNQETQYF. In DNA, the CDR3 is TGTGCCAGCAGTCTGACTAGCGGGGGGAACCAAGAGACCCAGTACTTC.

The V and J genes are TRBV5-1 and TRBJ2-2; 7 bases line up with TRBD1. Per the germline V gene, CDR1 is SGHRS and CDR2 is YFSETQ. CDR3 length: 15 residues. J was trimmed by 3 bases and V by 0 bases; bases with no gene match: 2. CDR3 residues: CASSLGRGHTGELFF. The CDR3 DNA is TGCGCCAGCAGCTTGGGAAGGGGGCACACCGGGGAGCTGTTTTTT.